Included here is one T cell receptor beta chain sequence, with context. As yet, its antigen is unknown. This specimen belongs to a study of CD8 T cells in Susac syndrome. The authors reverse transcribed about 0.5 to 1 ug RNA with random hexamers. Amplification of the TCR beta CDR3 was carried out by immunoSEQ multiplex PCR, which spanned a total of 54 Vbeta and 13 Jbeta segments. MiXCR, applied by TCRdb to the immunoSEQ multiplex PCR reads, yields one record per CDR3 protein. The table lists approximately 53,000 distinct CDR3 sequences, 93% of them singletons. The V and J ends lost 0 bases and 5 bases respectively, with 14 bases between them. CDR1 is SGDLS, CDR2 YYNGEE, per germline. The length of the CDR3 is 15 residues. In blood CD8+ and CD4+ T cells, TCR beta underwent sequencing. TEMRA cells were enriched by FACS, and CD4+ and CD8+ T cells were negatively isolated. Notes on the study in general: The study's TCR sequencing and HLA analysis covered a relatively small number of individuals, and the study acknowledged this.

The chain recombines TRBV9 with TRBJ1-2; tentatively, D is TRBD1 (6 bases). Sequencing used CD8+ T cells from PBMCs. The sequence derives from a human donor with multiple sclerosis. The CDR3 reads CASSVAGGQGYGYTF. The CDR3 DNA follows: TGTGCCAGCAGCGTAGCCGGGGGGCAAGGGTATGGCTACACCTTC.